This TCR beta chain was sequenced in a study of tumor and adjacent non-tumor tissue in lung cancer. Study-level information: Histology: about twelve adenocarcinoma, a couple of squamous cell carcinoma, 1 small cell lung cancer. Around 4.4 million productive TCRbeta reads were obtained per sample on average.

The library came from three nested PCR rounds adapted from ARM-PCR protocols. In TCRdb, the multiplex PCR reads were re-called with MiXCR into one record per CDR3 protein. The sample consists of 120,000 or so distinct CDR3 sequences, over 75% of them appearing once. The template was RNA from unsorted bulk tissue. Notes on the study in general: Shorter survival was associated with higher TCR diversity in tumors. TCR diversity was significantly greater in tumor than normal lung tissue.

This CDR3 has 10 amino acids. Germline CDR1 reads MNHNY; CDR2 reads SVGAGI (reference sequence). In regard to this clonotype: Its antigen remains unidentified. The junction shows a germline mismatch at one end, possibly a read error.

This TCR derives from a man aged 65 to 79 with non-small cell lung cancer. Sequencing input: lung tumor tissue. The rearrangement links TRBV6-6 to TRBJ2-1; D call uncertain. The CDR3 DNA reads TGTGTAAGCGCTACCTATGAGCAGTTTTTC. Its translation is CVSATYEQFF.